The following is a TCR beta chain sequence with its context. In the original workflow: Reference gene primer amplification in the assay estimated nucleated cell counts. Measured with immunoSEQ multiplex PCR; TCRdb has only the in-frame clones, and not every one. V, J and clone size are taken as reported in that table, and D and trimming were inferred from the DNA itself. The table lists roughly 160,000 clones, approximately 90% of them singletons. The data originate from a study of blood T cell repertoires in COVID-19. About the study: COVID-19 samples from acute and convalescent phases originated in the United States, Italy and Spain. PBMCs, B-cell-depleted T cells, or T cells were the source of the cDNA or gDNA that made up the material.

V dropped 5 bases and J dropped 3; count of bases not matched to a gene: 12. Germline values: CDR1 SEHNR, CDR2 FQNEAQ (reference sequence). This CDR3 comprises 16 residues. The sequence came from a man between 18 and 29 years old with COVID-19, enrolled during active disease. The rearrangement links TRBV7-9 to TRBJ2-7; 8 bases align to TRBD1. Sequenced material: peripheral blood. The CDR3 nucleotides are TGTGCCAGCAGCGATTCCGCGGGACAGGCAAACTACGAGCAGTACTTC. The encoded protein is CASSDSAGQANYEQYF.